This entry lists 14 T cell receptor beta chains sequenced from one sample in a study of CD8+ T cells in alopecia areata (dated 2018 in TCRdb). The label giving this sample's time point can be read as: less than five weeks on oral tofacitinib. The treatment or condition label here, explained by the study, means: oral pan-JAK inhibitor, 5-10 mg twice daily. Libraries were made using the immunoSEQ multiplex PCR assay. To provide template for TCR sequencing, every sample had RNA extracted and reverse transcribed into cDNA. This immuneACCESS table, as held by TCRdb, lists in-frame sequences with V and J called but not all clones. Of the missing ones, under half trace to an unresolved V gene in checked studies; the others have no known cause. The sample has 130,000 or so clones on record, over 60% of them singletons. Of the sample, around 5.7% falls within the top ten clones. The sample was CD4+ T cells sorted from blood, taken at week 4, from a patient treated with tofacitinib. These receptors came from a human donor with alopecia areata.

The CDR3 DNA reads TGTGCCAGCAGTTTAGCGGGAGCTCGGACAGATACGCAGTATTTT. Translating gives CASSLAGARTDTQYF. The rearrangement links TRBV28 to TRBJ2-3; 7 positions match TRBD2. Trimming took 2 bases from V and 3 from J; bases not matched to a gene: 5. The CDR3 spans 15 residues. Germline V gene lookup returns CDR1 MDHEN and CDR2 SYDVKM. Full variable domain (rest looked up from reference TRBV28 and TRBJ2-3): DVKVTQSSRYLVKRTGEKVFLECVQDMDHENMFWYRQDPGLGLRLIYFSYDVKMKEKGDIPEGYSVSREKKERFSLILESASTNQTSMYLCASSLAGARTDTQYFGPGTRLTVL.

Only one count was recorded for this clone. The chain links TRBV7-3 to TRBJ1-1, with 7 bases fitting TRBD1. CDR3 length: 15 residues. From germline, CDR1 is SGHTA and CDR2 FQGTGA. Trimming removed 4 bases from V and 2 bases from J; junction bases left unmatched: 7. Here the CDR3 reads CASSSPTGRNTEAFF. The CDR3 nucleotides are TGTGCCAGCAGCTCCCCGACAGGGAGAAACACTGAAGCTTTCTTT.

This clone was detected ten times or more. The chain is built from TRBV2 and TRBJ1-4; TRBD1 is a possible D gene (5 bases). Germline CDR1 SNHLY, CDR2 FYNNEI. The CDR3 has 14 amino acids. Trimming shortened V by 6 bases and J by 2 bases, and 10 bases separated the two germline ends. As DNA, the CDR3 is TGTGCCAGCAGGCGCAGGGCGACTAATGAAAAACTGTTTTTT. Protein product: CASRRRATNEKLFF. Full variable domain (missing parts from reference TRBV2 and TRBJ1-4): EPEVTQTPSHQVTQMGQEVILRCVPISNHLYFYWYRQILGQKVEFLVSFYNNEISEKSEIFDDQFSVERPDGSNFTLKIRSTKLEDSAMYFCASRRRATNEKLFFGSGTQLSVL.

The CDR3 is CATSRDVLETEAFF. In nucleotides, the CDR3 is TGTGCCACCAGCAGAGATGTTTTAGAAACTGAAGCTTTCTTT. The rearrangement links TRBV15 to TRBJ1-1; unclear D gene. Trimming stripped 0 bases from V and 5 bases from J, with 10 bases between. Germline CDR1 LNHNV, CDR2 YYDKDF (reference sequence). The CDR3 is 14 residues long.

This chain uses TRBV30 with TRBJ1-1, with D possibly TRBD1 on 6 matching bases. The CDR3 loop spans 15 amino acids. V was pared by 4 bases and J by 1 base, with 16 bases between. Germline CDR1 GTSNPN, CDR2 SVGIG (reference sequence). The CDR3 DNA reads TGTGCCTGGACGGAATTAGGACAGTCGAACACTGAAGCTTTCTTT. It is translated as CAWTELGQSNTEAFF.

This clone showed up just a few times. The CDR3 region is CAISLGQGMYGYTF. The DNA of the CDR3 is TGTGCCATCTCCTTGGGACAGGGGATGTACGGCTACACCTTC. The chain joins TRBV10-3 to TRBJ1-2, with 10 bases lining up with TRBD1. Germline V gene data show CDR1 as ENHRY and CDR2 as SYGVKD. V lost 8 bases, J lost 8 bases, and 11 bases stayed unmatched. The CDR3 contains 14 residues.

CDR3: CASSLRGQGTEAFF. CDR3 sequence (DNA): TGTGCCAGCAGCTTACGGGGGCAGGGCACTGAAGCTTTCTTT. The rearrangement joins TRBV7-8 to TRBJ1-1, with D tentatively TRBD1 (6 bases). The CDR3 runs 14 residues. CDR1 and CDR2 from the germline V gene are SGHVS and FQNEAQ. The V and J ends lost 2 bases and 4 bases respectively, with 11 bases between them.

This chain connects TRBV29-1 to TRBJ2-3, with D tentatively TRBD2 (5 bases). Germline V CDR1 and CDR2: SQVTM, ANQGSEA. Trimming left V 5 bases short and J 6 bases short, with 15 bases between. There are 13 residues in the CDR3. CDR3: CSVSGKGRDTQYF. For the CDR3, the DNA is TGCAGCGTTAGCGGAAAAGGGCGGGATACGCAGTATTTT.

This clone was seen a handful of times. Written as DNA, the CDR3 is TGTGCCAGCAGCTTAACGCCAAGGGTTGGTCCGGATGGCTACACCTTC. It translates to CASSLTPRVGPDGYTF. This rearrangement joins TRBV7-3 to TRBJ1-2; D unclear. V shed 0 bases and J shed 6 bases, with 17 bases lying between them. The germline CDR1 and CDR2 sequences are SGHTA and FQGTGA. This CDR3 comprises 16 residues.

The J gene is TRBJ2-7, the V gene TRBV7-2; D not certain. Germline V gene data show CDR1 as SGHTA and CDR2 as FQGNSA. V shed 4 bases and J shed 0 bases, with 4 bases lying between them. The CDR3 extends over 12 amino acids. The CDR3 nucleotides are TGTGCCAGCAGCTATAGCTCCTACGAGCAGTACTTC. Protein product: CASSYSSYEQYF.

The chain uses TRBV5-6 and TRBJ2-5; TRBD2 agrees at 8 bases. With 4 bases clipped from V and 4 bases from J, the junction kept 9 bases outside the gene matches. CDR3 length equals 15 residues. The germline CDR1 and CDR2 sequences are SGHDT and YYEEEE. CDR3 nucleotides: TGTGCCAGCAGCCGAACCGGGGGGGCTGGAGAGACCCAGTACTTC. Translation: CASSRTGGAGETQYF.

The gene calls are TRBV4-1 and TRBJ2-7; TRBD2 matches 14 bases. This CDR3 has 15 amino acids. Germline CDR1 is MGHRA and CDR2 is YSYEKL. The V and J ends lost 4 bases and 3 bases, in that order; junction bases with no gene match: 2. CDR3 sequence reads: CASSLGLAGVYEQYF. CDR3 sequence (DNA): TGCGCCAGCAGCCTGGGACTAGCGGGAGTCTACGAGCAGTACTTC.

The chain couples TRBV25-1 to TRBJ2-7; 7 positions agree with TRBD2. Per the germline V gene, CDR1 is MGHDK and CDR2 is SYGVNS. The CDR3 sequence is 15 residues long. V dropped 4 bases and J dropped 3; count of bases not matched to a gene: 9. The DNA of the CDR3 is TGTGCCAGCAGTGCTTCCGCGGGAGTGTTCTACGAGCAGTACTTC. It yields the protein CASSASAGVFYEQYF.

The chain combines TRBV28 with TRBJ2-6, with 7 bases fitting TRBD1. The V gene end was trimmed by 6 bases and the J gene end by 0 bases; junction bases not matched to a gene: 5. The V gene's germline CDR1 is MDHEN and CDR2 SYDVKM. This CDR3 region has 16 residues. CDR3 sequence (DNA): TGTGCCAGCAGGCACGGGGACAGCTCTGGGGCCAACGTCCTGACTTTC. Translated, it gives CASRHGDSSGANVLTF.